Listed here are 25 T cell receptor beta chains from one sample, sequenced in a study of T-cell reconstitution after alpha-beta-depleted transplantation in children. Unique molecular identifiers featured in how the TCRbeta library was prepared. TCRdb independently ran MiXCR on the PCR reads; one entry per CDR3 protein. Found here are about 460,000 distinct CDR3 sequences, more than 9.5% of them singletons; the top ten hold 14%. This material consisted of PBMCs, mostly from graft donor cells, taken 180 days after TCRalphabeta/CD19-depleted stem cell transplant. Receptor source: a female patient aged 2-15 years who had a stem cell transplant for aplastic anemia, so the T cells may come from the graft donor.

This clonotype was seen ten or more times. The chain carries TRBV7-2 and TRBJ2-3, with D tentatively TRBD1 or TRBD2 (5 bases each). This CDR3 is built from 15 residues. Trimming stripped 5 bases from V and 4 bases from J, with 16 bases between. CDR1 SGHTA and CDR2 FQGNSA come from the germline V gene. Here the CDR3 reads CASSPRWGGPDTQYF. The CDR3 region has the DNA TGTGCCAGCAGCCCTAGGTGGGGCGGGCCAGATACGCAGTATTTT.

This chain joins TRBV20-1 and TRBJ1-6; D may be TRBD1 (5 bases). The germline CDR1 and CDR2 sequences are DFQATT and SNEGSKA (reference sequence). V was pared by 5 bases and J by 5 bases, with 10 bases between. This CDR3 contains 13 residues. The CDR3 here is CSAAGTNNSPLHF. The CDR3 DNA follows: TGCAGTGCTGCCGGGACGAATAATTCACCCCTCCACTTT.

In its sample, this clonotype was seen a few times. The rearrangement uses TRBV12-3 or TRBV12-4 and TRBJ1-5; D might be TRBD1 (5 bases). The CDR3 contains 15 residues. Trimming left V 3 bases short and J 2 bases short, with 11 bases between. CDR3 in DNA: TGTGCCAGCAGTTTCGCAGGGTTGGGCAATCAGCCCCAGCATTTT. Amino acid sequence: CASSFAGLGNQPQHF.

On this clonotype: A read error may be the cause here, since a much bigger clone is one base away. The chain links TRBV12-3 or TRBV12-4 to TRBJ2-1; D unclear. The CDR3 spans 13 residues. The V end lost 4 bases, the J end lost 7 bases, and 11 bases lay between the germline ends. This CDR3 is CASSSGSQNEQFF. CDR3 nucleotide sequence: TGTGCCAGCAGTTCAGGTAGTCAGAATGAGCAGTTCTTC.

A note on this clonotype: The germline gene is not matched at one end of the junction; a read error may be the cause. V and J are TRBV7-2 and TRBJ2-1; 7 positions match TRBD2. CDR3 size: 15 residues. Germline V gene data show CDR1 as SGHTA and CDR2 as FQGNSA. The CDR3 loop is CASNLVASGTNEQFF. The CDR3 DNA reads as TGTGCCAGCAACTTAGTCGCTAGCGGAACCAATGAGCAGTTCTTC.

This chain joins TRBV20-1 and TRBJ1-1; 11 positions match TRBD1. This CDR3 is built from 13 residues. Germline CDR1 is DFQATT and CDR2 is SNEGSKA (reference sequence). Trimming at V came to 5 bases and at J to 8 bases, leaving 7 bases not matched to a gene. CDR3 nucleotides: TGCAGTGCTTCCTTGCGGGACAGGGGGGAAGCTTTCTTT. This codes for CSASLRDRGEAFF.

The rearrangement uses TRBV6-2 or TRBV6-3 and TRBJ2-1, with 14 bases identical to TRBD2. With 2 bases clipped from V and 9 bases from J, the junction kept 12 bases outside the gene matches. The CDR3 spans 18 residues. CDR1 is MNHEY, CDR2 SVGEGT, per germline. CDR3 loop: CASSYGIWGLAGVSEQFF. The CDR3 DNA reads as TGTGCCAGCAGTTACGGAATCTGGGGACTAGCGGGAGTCAGTGAGCAGTTCTTC.

This clonotype has more than one count but fewer than ten. The rearrangement uses TRBV7-8 and TRBJ2-7, with TRBD2 identical over 10 bases. Germline-derived CDR1 and CDR2 are SGHVS and FQNEAQ. V lost 5 bases, J lost 6 bases, and 10 bases stayed unmatched. The CDR3 sequence is 15 residues long. The CDR3 sequence is CASSASSGSLVEQYF. DNA of the CDR3: TGTGCCAGCAGCGCGTCTAGCGGGAGCCTCGTCGAGCAGTACTTC.

This clonotype was detected only a few times. V gene TRBV28 combines with J gene TRBJ2-1; 8 bases fit TRBD1. This CDR3 is 13 amino acids long. With V trimmed by 6 bases and J by 7 bases, 5 bases remained unmatched. CDR1 and CDR2 (germline): MDHEN, SYDVKM. The CDR3, as DNA: TGTGCCAGCAGGTACAGGGGGGTTAATGAGCAGTTCTTC. It translates to CASRYRGVNEQFF.

This clonotype showed up many times. V and J are TRBV29-1 and TRBJ2-7; TRBD1 aligns across 8 bases. CDR1 SQVTM and CDR2 ANQGSEA come from the germline V gene. Trimming at V came to 0 bases and at J to 6 bases, leaving 13 bases not matched to a gene. The CDR3 runs 16 residues. This chain's CDR3 is CSVEDPRRQGLREQYF. CDR3 bases: TGCAGCGTTGAAGATCCCAGGAGACAGGGGCTTCGCGAGCAGTACTTC.

The V gene is TRBV7-2, the J gene TRBJ2-7; 7 bases are shared with TRBD1. Trimming took 2 bases from V and 2 from J; bases not matched to a gene: 6. The CDR3 is 15 residues long. Looked up from germline, CDR1 is SGHTA and CDR2 is FQGNSA. The CDR3 here is CASSLRGGETYEQYV. The CDR3 nucleotides are TGTGCCAGCAGCTTAAGAGGGGGCGAGACCTACGAGCAGTACGTC.

This rearrangement joins TRBV4-3 to TRBJ1-2; D not certain. Germline V gene data show CDR1 as LGHNA and CDR2 as YSLEER. The CDR3 sequence is 17 residues long. Trimming took off 1 base at V and 4 bases at J, with 19 bases between the two ends. DNA for the CDR3: TGCGCCAGCAGCCAAGTCTTGGAGTCGCCTTGGGGCTATGGCTACACCTTC. Translating it yields CASSQVLESPWGYGYTF.

This clonotype has a handful of counts. The chain recombines TRBV29-1 with TRBJ2-7; no definite D call. The CDR3 runs to 13 residues. Trimming cost V 1 base and J 2 bases, with 9 bases left between them. From germline, CDR1 is SQVTM and CDR2 ANQGSEA. CDR3 protein: CSVEAADPYEQYF. CDR3 bases: TGCAGCGTTGAAGCCGCGGACCCCTACGAGCAGTACTTC.

The chain links TRBV20-1 to TRBJ2-7, with D possibly being TRBD1 (6 bases). V lost 4 bases, J lost 7 bases, and 14 bases lay in between. Germline V gives CDR1 DFQATT, CDR2 SNEGSKA (reference sequence). The length of the CDR3 is 12 residues. CDR3 in DNA: TGCAGTGCTACCAGGGGTTTAGGGGAGCAGTACGTC. This encodes CSATRGLGEQYV.

The gene calls are TRBV7-9 and TRBJ2-7, with D perhaps matching TRBD2 (5 bases). Trimming shortened V by 5 bases and J by 10 bases, and 21 bases separated the two germline ends. The CDR3 has 14 amino acids. CDR1 is SEHNR, CDR2 FQNEAQ, per germline (reference sequence). The CDR3 DNA sequence: TGTGCCAGCAGCGTCACTCCCGGGCTGACGGGACAGTACGTC. It translates to CASSVTPGLTGQYV.

This clonotype was counted a few times. V and J are TRBV15 and TRBJ2-3; 10 bases agree with TRBD2. With V trimmed by 6 bases and J by 4 bases, 13 bases remained unmatched. The germline gives CDR1 LNHNV, CDR2 YYDKDF (reference sequence). The CDR3 has 17 amino acids. DNA of the CDR3: TGTGCCACCAGTCGCCGGGGACTAGCGAATTGGGCAGATACGCAGTATTTT. Protein: CATSRRGLANWADTQYF.

Only a few counts were recorded for this clonotype. In DNA, the CDR3 is TGTGCCAGTAGTATTCCTGACAGAGATCAGCCCCAGCATTTT. This encodes CASSIPDRDQPQHF. The rearrangement uses TRBV19 and TRBJ1-5; maybe TRBD1 (5 bases). Germline CDR1 is LNHDA and CDR2 is SQIVND (reference sequence). The V and J ends lost 3 bases and 5 bases respectively, with 11 bases between them. The CDR3 consists of 14 residues.

This clonotype was seen only a few times. The V gene is TRBV5-5, the J gene TRBJ1-2, with 7 positions matching TRBD1. The CDR3 covers 13 residues. Losses at the gene ends were 5 bases for V and 2 bases for J; bases not matched to a gene: 3. Germline-derived CDR1 and CDR2 are SGHKS and YYEKEE (reference sequence). The CDR3 nucleotides read TGTGCCAGCAGGACGGACAGGAACTATGGCTACACCTTC. It is translated as CASRTDRNYGYTF.

This clonotype was counted only a few times. The chain recombines TRBV21-1 with TRBJ1-1. TRBV21-1 is a recognized pseudogene. The CDR3 sequence is 17 residues long. The CDR3 DNA is TGTGCCAGGAAATCCTATCAGGCTTATGAACACTTGGGTGAAGCTTTCTTT. Translation gives CARKSYQAYEHLGEAFF.

This clonotype was observed many times. This chain uses TRBV7-9 with TRBJ1-2, with D unclear. The germline V gene has CDR1 SEHNR and CDR2 FQNEAQ (reference sequence). Trimming cost V 5 bases and J 5 bases, with 15 bases left between them. This CDR3 region has 14 residues. The CDR3 sequence is CASSPPSRIYGYTF. The CDR3 DNA sequence: TGTGCCAGCAGCCCCCCGAGCAGGATTTATGGCTACACCTTC.

This clonotype has only a few counts. The gene calls are TRBV15 and TRBJ2-2; the D is unclear. Germline values: CDR1 LNHNV, CDR2 YYDKDF (reference sequence). V was trimmed by 5 bases and J by 4 bases, leaving 8 bases between them. The CDR3 loop spans 13 amino acids. CDR3 amino acids: CATSPLGTGELFF. The CDR3 region has the DNA TGTGCCACCAGCCCCTTGGGCACCGGGGAGCTGTTTTTT.

The chain carries TRBV21-1 and TRBJ2-1; TRBD2 is the table's D call and was not checked against the DNA. TRBV21-1 is reported as a pseudogene. CDR3 length: 19 residues. The CDR3 protein is CASSARRTSGRSSYNEQFF. CDR3 nucleotide sequence: TGTGCCAGCAGCGCTCGTCGGACTAGCGGGAGGAGCTCCTACAATGAGCAGTTCTTC.

The chain employs TRBV7-2 and TRBJ1-1; D ambiguous. In germline, CDR1 is SGHTA, CDR2 FQGNSA. CDR3 length: 15 residues. V shed 0 bases and J shed 4 bases, with 12 bases lying between them. CDR3 DNA: TGTGCCAGCAGCTTAGCGTTGGGGAGAAGCACTGAAGCTTTCTTT. Protein: CASSLALGRSTEAFF.

This clonotype has only a few counts. The rearrangement links TRBV7-2 to TRBJ1-1; D is perhaps TRBD1 (5 bases). Germline V gene data show CDR1 as SGHTA and CDR2 as FQGNSA. This CDR3 is built from 15 residues. The V gene lost 2 bases and the J gene lost 0 bases, with 10 bases spanning the gap. The CDR3 sequence: CASSLSYRMNTEAFF. CDR3 nucleotides: TGTGCCAGCAGCTTAAGTTACAGGATGAACACTGAAGCTTTCTTT.

This clonotype has a handful of counts. The V call is TRBV12-3 or TRBV12-4, the J call TRBJ1-1; D gene uncertain. This CDR3 has 15 residues. V was clipped by 5 bases and J by 8 bases, with 21 bases between them. The CDR3 sequence is CASSPWKRPVIEAFF. In DNA, the CDR3 is TGTGCCAGCAGTCCTTGGAAGCGCCCGGTCATCGAAGCTTTCTTT.